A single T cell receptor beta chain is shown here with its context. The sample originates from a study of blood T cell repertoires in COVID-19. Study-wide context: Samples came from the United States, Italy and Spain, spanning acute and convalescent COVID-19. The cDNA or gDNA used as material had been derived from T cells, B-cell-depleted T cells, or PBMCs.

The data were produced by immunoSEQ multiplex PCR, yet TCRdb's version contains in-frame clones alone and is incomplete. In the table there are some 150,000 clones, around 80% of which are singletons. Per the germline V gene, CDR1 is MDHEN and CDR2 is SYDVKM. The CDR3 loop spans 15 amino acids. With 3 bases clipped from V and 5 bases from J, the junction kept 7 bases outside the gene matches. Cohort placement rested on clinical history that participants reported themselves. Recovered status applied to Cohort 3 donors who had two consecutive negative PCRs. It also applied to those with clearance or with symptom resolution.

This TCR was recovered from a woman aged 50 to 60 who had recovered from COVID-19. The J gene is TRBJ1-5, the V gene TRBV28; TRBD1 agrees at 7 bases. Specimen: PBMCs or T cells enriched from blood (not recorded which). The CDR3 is CASSFEGGLDQPQHF. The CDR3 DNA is TGTGCCAGCAGTTTCGAAGGGGGCTTGGATCAGCCCCAGCATTTT. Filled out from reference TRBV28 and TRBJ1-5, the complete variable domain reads DVKVTQSSRYLVKRTGEKVFLECVQDMDHENMFWYRQDPGLGLRLIYFSYDVKMKEKGDIPEGYSVSREKKERFSLILESASTNQTSMYLCASSFEGGLDQPQHFGDGTRLSIL.